The next 10 T cell receptor beta chains were all read from a single sample in a study of blood T cells in healthy people across ages. A J-beta primer mix and a sample-barcoded 5' primer were used in a second PCR of roughly 7 to 12 cycles. TCRdb processed the 5' RACE reads anew with MiXCR; each CDR3 protein has one entry. There are about 900,000 distinct CDR3 sequences in the sample; roughly 52% occur only once, and 13% lies in the top ten. Material for sequencing was blood. These receptors all come from a man aged 25-45 years in good health.

The V call is TRBV7-2, the J call TRBJ1-2; a weak D match, TRBD1 (6 bases). Per germline, CDR1 SGHTA and CDR2 FQGNSA. The V and J ends lost 3 bases and 6 bases respectively, with 14 bases between them. The CDR3 has 14 residues. The CDR3: CASSFTTGDDGYTF. The CDR3 nucleotides read TGTGCCAGCAGCTTTACGACAGGCGACGATGGCTACACCTTC.

The J gene is TRBJ2-7, the V gene TRBV11-2; D gene uncertain. Trimming stripped 4 bases from V and 4 bases from J, with 17 bases between. The CDR3 contains 15 residues. CDR1 SGHAT and CDR2 FQNNGV come from the germline V gene. CDR3 in amino acids: CASSSVPTSSYEQYF. The CDR3 DNA reads as TGTGCCAGCAGCTCGGTCCCGACAAGCTCATACGAGCAGTACTTC.

Here the CDR3 reads CASSPTTGSQYF. CDR3 nucleotide sequence: TGTGCCAGCAGCCCGACTACAGGGTCGCAGTACTTC. The gene calls are TRBV14 and TRBJ2-5; tentatively, D is TRBD1 (6 bases). Trimming removed 4 bases at V and 11 bases at J, with 14 bases between. This CDR3 is 12 amino acids long. Germline CDR1 and CDR2: SGHDN and FVKESK. Filled out from reference TRBV14 and TRBJ2-5, the complete variable domain reads EAGVTQFPSHSVIEKGQTVTLRCDPISGHDNLYWYRRVMGKEIKFLLHFVKESKQDESGMPNNRFLAERTGGTYSTLKVQPAELEDSGVYFCASSPTTGSQYFGPGTRLLVL.

This clonotype has a handful of counts. V usage is TRBV6-5 and J usage is TRBJ1-2; tentative D call: TRBD1 (5 bases). Trimming took 8 bases from V and 5 from J, leaving 6 bases between them. This CDR3 has 10 residues. Germline CDR1 MNHEY, CDR2 SVGAGI. The CDR3 region has the DNA TGTGCCAGCCAGGGATATGGCTACACCTTC. This sequence encodes CASQGYGYTF.

This clonotype was seen a handful of times. This sequence joins TRBV20-1 and TRBJ2-4; weak D call: TRBD2 (6 bases). Germline values: CDR1 DFQATT, CDR2 SNEGSKA (reference sequence). CDR3 length: 15 amino acids. Between the trimmed V and J ends, which lost 6 bases and 1 base, there was a span of 16 bases. CDR3 sequence (DNA): TGCAGTGCCCATCGGCCTGCGGGGGCCAAAAACATTCAGTACTTC. Its translation is CSAHRPAGAKNIQYF.

V usage is TRBV6-2 or TRBV6-3 and J usage is TRBJ1-1; 7 positions match TRBD1. Germline CDR1 is MNHEY and CDR2 is SVGEGT. Losses at the gene ends were 0 bases for V and 10 bases for J; bases not matched to a gene: 2. This CDR3 is 12 amino acids long. The DNA of the CDR3 is TGTGCCAGCAGTTACTCGACAGGGCGAGCTTTCTTT. It translates to CASSYSTGRAFF.

This clonotype was observed a few times. The V call is TRBV20-1, the J call TRBJ2-5; a possible D gene is TRBD2 (5 bases). The germline CDR1 and CDR2 sequences are DFQATT and SNEGSKA (reference sequence). The CDR3 totals 15 residues. The ends were cut back, 1 base at V and 0 bases at J, with 12 bases in the middle. The CDR3 DNA follows: TGCAGTGCTAGAGTAATGAGCGGCCACCAAGAGACCCAGTACTTC. Its protein is CSARVMSGHQETQYF.

The gene calls are TRBV19 and TRBJ2-2; 9 bases align to TRBD1. J lost 4 bases, V lost 7 bases, and 4 bases had no gene match. The germline V gene encodes CDR1 LNHDA and CDR2 SQIVND (reference sequence). The CDR3 spans 14 residues. CDR3 amino acids: CASTGQGSTGELFF. The CDR3 DNA reads TGTGCCAGTACGGGACAGGGAAGCACCGGGGAGCTGTTTTTT.

This clonotype came up a few times. The CDR3, as DNA: TGTGCCAGCTCAGGTCCCGGTTCCACAGATACGCAGTATTTT. It codes for CASSGPGSTDTQYF. V usage is TRBV18 and J usage is TRBJ2-3; no clear D. CDR3 length: 14 amino acids. CDR1 is KGHSH, CDR2 LQKENI, per germline. V lost 5 bases and J lost 2, with 11 bases in between.

The chain has TRBV7-9 and TRBJ2-1, with TRBD2 identical over 10 bases. J was trimmed by 8 bases and V by 1 base; bases with no gene match: 5. The CDR3 has 15 residues. CDR1 SEHNR and CDR2 FQNEAQ come from the germline V gene (reference sequence). CDR3 loop: CASSLEAGGPYEQFF. CDR3 DNA: TGTGCCAGCAGCTTAGAAGCGGGGGGGCCGTATGAGCAGTTCTTC.